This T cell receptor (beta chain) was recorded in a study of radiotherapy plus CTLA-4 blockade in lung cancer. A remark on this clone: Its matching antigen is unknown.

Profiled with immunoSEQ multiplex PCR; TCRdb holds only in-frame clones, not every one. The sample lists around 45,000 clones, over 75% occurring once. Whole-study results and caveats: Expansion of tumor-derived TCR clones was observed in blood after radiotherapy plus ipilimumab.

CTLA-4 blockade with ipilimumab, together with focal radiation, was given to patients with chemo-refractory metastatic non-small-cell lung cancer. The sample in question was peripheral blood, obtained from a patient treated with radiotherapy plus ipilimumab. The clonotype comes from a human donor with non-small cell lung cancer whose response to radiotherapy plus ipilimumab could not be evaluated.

The CDR3 region is CASSPPGGTDTQYF. The CDR3 bases are TGTGCCAGCAGCCCTCCGGGGGGCACAGATACGCAGTATTTT. The chain recombines TRBV7-9 with TRBJ2-3; the D gene is possibly TRBD2 (6 bases). This CDR3 comprises 14 residues. V was trimmed by 5 bases and J by 1 base, leaving 10 bases between them. CDR1 and CDR2 from the germline V gene are SEHNR and FQNEAQ (reference sequence).